This T cell receptor beta chain emerged from a study of PD-1 blockade in classical Hodgkin lymphoma (dated by TCRdb to 2018 to 2020). Context from the whole study: Nivolumab dosing was 3 mg/kg intravenously every 2 weeks, continuing until either disease progression or unacceptable toxicity. The study used CyTOF and TCR beta sequencing to define a peripheral blood immune signature of response to PD-1 blockade in classical Hodgkin lymphoma.

In the paper's terms, the time point label means: cycle 1 day 1 (C1D1), immediately before nivolumab initiation. All trial patients had relapsed after autologous stem cell transplantation, with cohorts A, B and C differing in prior brentuximab vedotin exposure. The trial cohort included roughly 60 patients with relapsed/refractory classical Hodgkin lymphoma, and each patient had a best overall response of complete response, partial response or progressive disease. In the multi-cohort phase II CheckMate 205 trial, trial patients received single-agent nivolumab. An independent review committee assessed best overall response by applying the 2007 International Working Group response criteria. Trial PBMCs were collected just before the start of nivolumab (C1D1) and during therapy at cycle 2 day 1 and cycle 4 day 1. Peripheral blood was collected in 8 mL Vacutainer Cell Preparation Tubes, from which PBMCs were isolated by centrifugation and then cryopreserved.

Trimming at the junction amounts to 1 base on V and 4 bases on J, and the germline ends lie 32 bases apart. From the cysteine through the phenylalanine, the CDR3 covers 21 amino acids. Of the read, only the CDR3 DNA is kept; its 63 bases are in frame from base 1. CDR1 and CDR2 are drawn from the germline V gene: SGHVS, FNYEAQ. Broad study findings and their caveats: Baseline TCR diversity was reported as lower in newly diagnosed patients than in healthy donors, and lower still in relapsed/refractory patients. A significant rise by C4D1 was seen in CD4+ but not CD8+ TCR diversity (p=0.0027 vs p=0.16), with the rise being most apparent in complete responders (p=0.02). Baseline diversity similar to that of newly diagnosed patients was observed in trial patients achieving complete response, whereas significantly lower diversity was observed in partial responders and progressors. Only a single clinical trial cohort was studied, and what caused the repertoire differences, possibly disease activity or prior therapy, remained undefined. Patients starting nivolumab less than 1 year after ASCT had lower diversity and were excluded from later analyses to avoid confounding by immune reconstitution.

Genomic DNA was extracted with the Qiagen DNeasy kit from unsorted PBMCs and from negatively selected CD4+ and CD8+ fractions. Amplification of TCR beta CDR3 regions was done by immunoSEQ multiplex PCR with primers that anneal to V and J segments. A synthetic immune receptor repertoire was used to minimize amplification bias, and any residual bias was removed computationally once sequencing was done. The published analysis was carried out like this. Custom Python scripts were used to quantify repertoire diversity as the Shannon entropy index. Unsorted, CD4+ and CD8+ repertoires were analyzed separately, except in combined analyses where CD4+ and CD8+ sequences were merged in silico. A clone counted as expanded when the clone's frequency after treatment rose at least 2-fold relative to C1D1, and clones undetected at baseline were given a pseudocount of 0.5. Singleton clones were defined as clones with 0 or 1 copy at C1D1, and non-singleton clones were defined as clones with 2 or more copies. Clones expanded in unsorted samples were annotated as CD4+, CD8+ or unknown by matching protein sequences in sorted samples from the same patient. Wilcoxon tests were applied to paired samples to test diversity changes from C1D1 to C4D1. This is the immuneACCESS table as TCRdb keeps it, with only in-frame sequences that have V and J called. A part of the clones is gone; compared with another copy, unresolved V genes explain less than half, and the rest is unexplained. That table furnishes V, J and clone size, whereas the DNA furnished D and trimming. The sample yields about 21,000 clones; approximately 70% were counted once. Of the sample, 5.8% is held by the ten largest clones.

Concerning this clone itself: This clone's antigen is unknown. It has no much larger one-base neighbor in the sample; base qualities were not kept.

The sequence derives from a human donor with classical Hodgkin lymphoma. The sample in question was peripheral blood mononuclear cells (PBMCs), obtained at baseline. The rearranged segments are TRBV7-6 and TRBJ2-7, with the D gene not clear enough to name. The DNA sequence is as follows: TGTGCCAGCAGCTTAGGGTCCCAGTCGATAGGATTCAACCTCGGTTTGTACGAGCAGTACTTC. The translation is CASSLGSQSIGFNLGLYEQYF.